Presented here are 24 T cell receptor beta chains from one specimen sequenced in a study of CD8 T cells in ankylosing spondylitis (dated by TCRdb to about 2017). Broader findings and caveats from the paper: A TCR beta motif of eight highly homologous amino acid variants appeared characteristic of blood from ankylosing spondylitis patients.

These receptors' antigens are unknown. Libraries were constructed by 5' RACE. Sequencer: Illumina HiSeq 2500. The public reads were reprocessed in TCRdb via fastp at Q25 and MiXCR, keeping in-frame beta chains. Rows with one shared CDR3 protein collapse into an entry with the most common genes and DNA. Across this sample there are approximately 540,000 distinct CDR3 sequences, with about 12% seen only once. Of the sample, about 6.5% falls within the top ten clones. The sample comprised blood, either unsorted or a sorted T cell fraction (not recorded which). Receptors originate from a male donor with ankylosing spondylitis.

This clonotype came up a few times. V and J are TRBV12-3 or TRBV12-4 and TRBJ2-1; D unclear. CDR3 length equals 15 residues. V lost 3 bases, J lost 7 bases, and 16 bases lay in between. The CDR3 bases are TGTGCCAGCAGTTTCGGTCAGCGCCTTGGGAATGAGCAGTTCTTC. Translated, it gives CASSFGQRLGNEQFF.

This clonotype came up once. The rearrangement links TRBV11-3 to TRBJ2-7; 9 bases align to TRBD2. The V segment lost 5 bases and the J segment 6 bases; nucleotides outside the gene matches: 8. The CDR3 has 14 residues. Per the germline V gene, CDR1 is SGHNT and CDR2 is YENEEA. CDR3 bases: TGTGCCAGCAGCACCGAATTAGCGGGAGCCGAGCAGTACTTC. Translated, it gives CASSTELAGAEQYF. The complete variable domain, with remaining parts taken from reference TRBV11-3 and TRBJ2-7, reads EAGVVQSPRYKIIEKKQPVAFWCNPISGHNTLYWYLQNLGQGPELLIRYENEEAVDDSQLPKDRFSAERLKGVDSTLKIQPAELGDSAVYLCASSTELAGAEQYFGPGTRLTVT.

In its sample, this clonotype was seen a few times. This chain uses TRBV5-6 with TRBJ1-1; 8 bases match TRBD1. Germline lookup yields CDR1 SGHDT and CDR2 YYEEEE. This CDR3 has 12 residues. The J segment lost 11 bases and the V segment lost 3 bases, leaving 6 bases of the junction unmatched. CDR3 sequence reads: CASSSDRGLAFF. CDR3 DNA sequence: TGTGCCAGCAGCTCTGACAGGGGTCTTGCTTTCTTT.

This clonotype has more than one count but fewer than ten. This chain uses TRBV14 with TRBJ2-1, with TRBD1 matching 8 bases. Germline loops: CDR1 SGHDN, CDR2 FVKESK. The CDR3 covers 16 residues. After removal of 2 bases from V and 2 bases from J, the junction contained 5 bases not matched to a gene. CDR3 DNA: TGTGCCAGCAGCCAAATGACAGGGGTGGCCTACAATGAGCAGTTCTTC. Translated: CASSQMTGVAYNEQFF. Based on the CDR3 plus reference TRBV14 and TRBJ2-1, the full variable domain is EAGVTQFPSHSVIEKGQTVTLRCDPISGHDNLYWYRRVMGKEIKFLLHFVKESKQDESGMPNNRFLAERTGGTYSTLKVQPAELEDSGVYFCASSQMTGVAYNEQFFGPGTRLTVL.

The J gene is TRBJ1-1, the V gene TRBV6-5; D gene unclear. The V gene lost 7 bases and the J gene lost 0 bases, with 12 bases spanning the gap. Germline CDR1 is MNHEY and CDR2 is SVGAGI. The CDR3 loop spans 14 amino acids. CDR3: CASITSGLNTEAFF. As DNA, the CDR3 is TGTGCCAGCATTACGTCGGGTCTGAACACTGAAGCTTTCTTT.

This clonotype was detected many times. The chain joins TRBV7-6 to TRBJ2-3; D is possibly TRBD2 (6 bases). Germline values: CDR1 SGHVS, CDR2 FNYEAQ. Between the trimmed V and J ends, which lost 1 base and 0 bases, there was a span of 11 bases. This CDR3 contains 16 residues. Here the CDR3 reads CASSLVGGKSTDTQYF. The DNA of the CDR3 is TGTGCCAGCAGCTTAGTTGGCGGGAAAAGCACAGATACGCAGTATTTT.

The chain couples TRBV18 to TRBJ2-2; TRBD2 agrees at 11 bases. V lost 0 bases to trimming and J lost 3 bases; unmatched junction nucleotides: 0. The CDR3 loop spans 16 amino acids. Per germline, CDR1 KGHSH and CDR2 LQKENI. CDR3 DNA sequence: TGTGCCAGCTCACCACCACTAGCGGGAGACACCGGGGAGCTGTTTTTT. It is translated as CASSPPLAGDTGELFF.

This clonotype was seen more than once but under ten times. This chain uses TRBV20-1 with TRBJ2-5, with 9 positions matching TRBD1. The CDR3 covers 14 residues. Germline V lookup: CDR1 DFQATT, CDR2 SNEGSKA (reference sequence). The ends lost 1 base at V and 2 bases at J; junction bases unmatched: 2. The CDR3 protein is CSARGGTGQETQYF. For the CDR3, the DNA is TGCAGTGCTAGAGGAGGGACAGGGCAAGAGACCCAGTACTTC.

CDR3 DNA: TGTGCCAGCTCACCTGTGTCGGAGACCCAGTACTTC. Amino acid sequence: CASSPVSETQYF. This rearrangement joins TRBV18 to TRBJ2-5; no definite D call. Germline-derived CDR1 and CDR2 are KGHSH and LQKENI. The CDR3 length is 12 residues. The germline V and J ends were trimmed by 3 bases and 5 bases, with 7 bases remaining between them.

The chain is built from TRBV29-1 and TRBJ2-7; TRBD1 agrees at 9 bases. V gave up 5 bases and J gave up 2 bases; unmatched junction bases: 7. CDR1 is SQVTM and CDR2 is ANQGSEA in the germline V gene. The CDR3 has 14 residues. As DNA, the CDR3 is TGCAGCGTTCGTACCGGGACAGGGCCCTACGAGCAGTACGTC. It is translated as CSVRTGTGPYEQYV.

This clonotype was counted between two and nine times. The chain's CDR3 is CASSYMGQDEQFF. DNA of the CDR3: TGTGCCAGCAGCTACATGGGCCAAGATGAGCAGTTCTTC. The V gene is TRBV11-3, the J gene TRBJ2-1; D is unresolved. The CDR3 extends over 13 amino acids. Germline assignment: CDR1 SGHNT and CDR2 YENEEA. Trimming shortened V by 4 bases and J by 8 bases, and 12 bases separated the two germline ends.

The rearrangement uses TRBV5-1 and TRBJ2-7; D is unresolved. The CDR3 runs 13 residues. Deletions cut 3 bases from V and 2 bases from J, with 9 bases between. Per germline, CDR1 SGHRS and CDR2 YFSETQ. In DNA, the CDR3 is TGCGCCAGCAGCTATCACTCGGCCTACGAGCAGTACTTC. It translates to CASSYHSAYEQYF.

This clonotype occurred a few times. The gene calls are TRBV7-9 and TRBJ2-7; D remains ambiguous. Germline V gene lookup returns CDR1 SEHNR and CDR2 FQNEAQ (reference sequence). This CDR3 contains 14 residues. The V end was cut by 1 base, the J end by 2 bases, with 9 bases between. CDR3 amino acids: CASSLGNRAYEQYF. In nucleotides, the CDR3 is TGTGCCAGCAGCTTAGGCAACAGAGCCTACGAGCAGTACTTC.

This clonotype has a handful of counts. The rearrangement uses TRBV7-9 and TRBJ2-7, with TRBD2 as a possible D gene (5 bases). CDR1 is SEHNR, CDR2 FQNEAQ, per germline (reference sequence). Trimming shortened V by 2 bases and J by 6 bases, and 14 bases separated the two germline ends. The CDR3 covers 14 residues. The CDR3 DNA follows: TGTGCCAGCAGCTTAAACAAATGGGGAGCCGAGCAGTACGTC. It translates to CASSLNKWGAEQYV.

The chain recombines TRBV7-9 with TRBJ2-7, with 8 bases aligning to TRBD1. The germline V gene has CDR1 SEHNR and CDR2 FQNEAQ (reference sequence). The CDR3 covers 13 residues. The J segment lost 4 bases and the V segment lost 5 bases, leaving 4 bases of the junction unmatched. This CDR3 reads CASSRQGRYEQYF. The CDR3, as DNA: TGTGCCAGCAGCCGACAGGGGAGGTACGAGCAGTACTTC.

J is TRBJ2-1 and V is TRBV20-1; 14 bases line up with TRBD2. Germline V gene lookup returns CDR1 DFQATT and CDR2 SNEGSKA (reference sequence). J gave up 0 bases and V 5 bases, and 3 bases lay outside the gene matches. CDR3 size: 16 residues. CDR3 coding DNA: TGCAGTGCTCCTGGGACTAGCGGGAGCTCCTACAATGAGCAGTTCTTC. This sequence encodes CSAPGTSGSSYNEQFF.

This clonotype has only a few counts. V gene TRBV20-1 combines with J gene TRBJ2-3, with 9 bases aligning to TRBD1. V was clipped by 5 bases and J by 2 bases; unmatched bases: 5. This CDR3 has 14 residues. Per the germline V gene, CDR1 is DFQATT and CDR2 is SNEGSKA (reference sequence). CDR3 residues: CSASTGGATDTQYF. Here the CDR3 DNA reads TGCAGTGCTTCAACAGGGGGCGCCACAGATACGCAGTATTTT.

The V and J genes are TRBV10-3 and TRBJ1-1, with D perhaps matching TRBD1 (5 bases). The germline gives CDR1 ENHRY, CDR2 SYGVKD. V was pared by 4 bases and J by 5 bases, with 14 bases between. The CDR3 spans 14 residues. The CDR3 is CAISGERGRTEAFF. CDR3 DNA sequence: TGTGCCATCAGTGGGGAGAGGGGCAGGACTGAAGCTTTCTTT.

There are a few counts of this clonotype. This rearrangement joins TRBV25-1 to TRBJ1-2; TRBD1 aligns across 9 bases. Trimming removed 5 bases from V and 8 bases from J; junction bases left unmatched: 9. The germline V gene encodes CDR1 MGHDK and CDR2 SYGVNS. The CDR3 runs to 14 residues. The DNA of the CDR3 is TGTGCCAGCAGTAAGCCCGGGACAGGGTTCGGCTACACCTTC. Translating it yields CASSKPGTGFGYTF.

This chain links TRBV24-1 with TRBJ1-4; D not certain. Germline loops: CDR1 KGHDR, CDR2 SFDVKD. V was pared by 4 bases and J by 8 bases, with 16 bases between. The CDR3 has 15 amino acids. CDR3 amino acids: CATSDSRSTVEKLFF. The CDR3 bases are TGTGCCACCAGTGACTCCAGGAGCACAGTCGAAAAACTGTTTTTT.

J is TRBJ1-2 and V is TRBV20-1, with TRBD1 matching 7 bases. The CDR3 runs to 12 residues. The trim removed 5 bases at V and 6 bases at J, leaving 6 bases unmatched. In germline, CDR1 is DFQATT, CDR2 SNEGSKA (reference sequence). The CDR3 loop reads CSAVNDRDGYTF. CDR3 nucleotides: TGCAGTGCTGTAAATGACAGGGATGGCTACACCTTC.

The chain is built from TRBV5-6 and TRBJ1-5, with D unresolved. V was cut by 4 bases and J by 4 bases, with 9 bases left in between. The CDR3 sequence is 13 residues long. Germline values: CDR1 SGHDT, CDR2 YYEEEE. This CDR3 is CASSGGGNQPQHF. The CDR3 region has the DNA TGTGCCAGCAGCGGAGGCGGAAATCAGCCCCAGCATTTT.

The V gene is TRBV21-1, the J gene TRBJ2-3; the table assigns TRBD2, which was not confirmed against the DNA. TRBV21-1 is a known pseudogene. This CDR3 region has 16 residues. CDR3 sequence (DNA): TGTGCCAGCAGCAAACAAGGACTTTTTGTCACAGATACGCAGTATTTT. It codes for CASSKQGLFVTDTQYF.

There are a few counts of this clonotype. The chain links TRBV7-9 to TRBJ2-7, with D perhaps matching TRBD1 or TRBD2 (5 bases each). The CDR3 has 13 residues. Trimming removed 4 bases from V and 5 bases from J, with 12 bases in between. Germline-derived CDR1 and CDR2 are SEHNR and FQNEAQ (reference sequence). The CDR3, as DNA: TGTGCCAGCAGCTCCCAGGGAGTAGACGAGCAGTACGTC. This gives the protein CASSSQGVDEQYV.